A single sample is the source of the 24 T cell receptor beta chains below, sequenced in a study of shared clonotypes between healthy human individuals. TCRdb's copy holds only in-frame clones and misses some; the assay was immunoSEQ multiplex PCR. The repertoire has 600,000 to 750,000 clones, 80% to 95% of them found once; the top ten carry 30% to 40%. Sequenced: memory CD8+ T cells from PBMCs. Specified subset: CD45RO+ cells pooled with CCR7-negative TemRA cells. Every receptor here comes from a man between 18 and 29 years old in good health. Some clones in this sample may be carry-over from other donors' samples.

This clone was observed a single time. The rearrangement links TRBV7-2 to TRBJ2-7; TRBD2 aligns across 11 bases. The germline V gene has CDR1 SGHTA and CDR2 FQGNSA. The V and J ends lost 0 bases and 4 bases, in that order; junction bases with no gene match: 5. This CDR3 has 16 residues. The CDR3 sequence is CASSLAPTSGTYEQYF. In DNA, the CDR3 is TGTGCCAGCAGCTTAGCCCCGACTAGCGGGACGTACGAGCAGTACTTC.

This sequence joins TRBV28 and TRBJ2-1; 10 bases align to TRBD2. Trimming took 3 bases from V and 8 from J; bases not matched to a gene: 10. CDR1 is MDHEN, CDR2 SYDVKM, per germline. The CDR3 has 16 residues. CDR3 loop: CASSLGTLAGGDEQFF. The DNA of the CDR3 is TGTGCCAGCAGTTTGGGGACCTTAGCGGGAGGCGATGAGCAGTTCTTC.

The chain links TRBV5-3 to TRBJ1-2; 9 positions match TRBD1. TRBV5-3 qualifies as an ORF whose function is uncertain. The CDR3 runs 17 residues. Trimming took 4 bases from V and 4 from J; bases not matched to a gene: 14. CDR3 DNA sequence: TGTGCCAGAAGCCCCGGAGGACAGGGGCGGTCAGGCTATGGCTACACCTTC. As protein: CARSPGGQGRSGYGYTF.

The chain carries TRBV4-2 and TRBJ2-1; possibly TRBD1 for D (6 bases). The V and J ends lost 4 bases and 12 bases respectively, with 13 bases between them. The CDR3 runs 12 residues. The germline V gene has CDR1 LGHNA and CDR2 YNFKEQ. The CDR3 DNA reads TGTGCCAGCAGCCTACCGGACAGTTGGCAGTTCTTC. Translating it yields CASSLPDSWQFF.

This sequence joins TRBV29-1 and TRBJ1-1; 8 bases are shared with TRBD1. Germline loops: CDR1 SQVTM, CDR2 ANQGSEA. Unmatched junction bases numbered 8, after V lost 7 bases and J lost 4 bases. The CDR3 runs to 13 residues. The CDR3 region has the DNA TGCAGCGCTATCCGGGACAGGTCCACTGAAGCTTTCTTT. Protein sequence: CSAIRDRSTEAFF.

V usage is TRBV6-1 and J usage is TRBJ1-2; no reliable D call. Germline V lookup: CDR1 MNHNS, CDR2 SASEGT. CDR3 length equals 13 residues. The V end was cut by 7 bases, the J end by 4 bases, with 13 bases between. CDR3 residues: CASNHGFPYGYTF. CDR3 DNA: TGTGCCAGCAATCACGGATTTCCCTATGGCTACACCTTC.

J is TRBJ2-7 and V is TRBV9; D may correspond to TRBD1 or TRBD2 (5 bases each). Per the germline V gene, CDR1 is SGDLS and CDR2 is YYNGEE. This CDR3 is 15 amino acids long. With 3 bases removed from V and 4 bases from J, the gap between germline ends came to 17 bases. The CDR3 DNA is TGTGCCAGCAGCGCTGGGGGTTCTTCAATTTACGAGCAGTACTTC. Encoded protein: CASSAGGSSIYEQYF.

The genes are TRBV28 and TRBJ1-5; tentatively, D is TRBD1 (5 bases). This CDR3 contains 13 residues. Germline V gene lookup returns CDR1 MDHEN and CDR2 SYDVKM. V gave up 7 bases and J gave up 2 bases, with 9 bases separating them. CDR3 bases: TGTGCCAGCACAGGGTTTGGCAATCAGCCCCAGCATTTT. Translating it yields CASTGFGNQPQHF.

This clone has only one observation. The rearrangement uses TRBV10-3 and TRBJ1-3; D unclear. The germline V gene encodes CDR1 ENHRY and CDR2 SYGVKD. This CDR3 is 14 amino acids long. Between the trimmed V and J ends, which lost 11 bases and 0 bases, there was a span of 14 bases. The DNA of the CDR3 is TGTGCCGTTGGAGGGTTTAGCTCTGGAAACACCATATATTTT. Translated: CAVGGFSSGNTIYF.

This rearrangement joins TRBV5-1 to TRBJ2-7; D remains unclear. Trimming took off 0 bases at V and 3 bases at J, with 10 bases between the two ends. The CDR3 contains 14 residues. CDR1 SGHRS and CDR2 YFSETQ come from the germline V gene. The CDR3 is CASSLDGVGYEQYF. Here the CDR3 DNA reads TGCGCCAGCAGCTTGGATGGGGTAGGCTACGAGCAGTACTTC.

The J gene is TRBJ2-1, the V gene TRBV7-9; D remains unclear. Germline values: CDR1 SEHNR, CDR2 FQNEAQ (reference sequence). V was clipped by 4 bases and J by 11 bases, with 9 bases between them. This CDR3 spans 11 amino acids. The DNA of the CDR3 is TGTGCCAGCAGCTCGACCCATAAGCAGTTCTTC. Translation: CASSSTHKQFF.

The chain has TRBV11-2 and TRBJ2-1, with unresolved D. The CDR3 runs to 15 residues. Trimming removed 8 bases at V and 0 bases at J, with 14 bases between. The germline gives CDR1 SGHAT, CDR2 FQNNGV. The CDR3 reads CASRRSRSSYNEQFF. Here the CDR3 DNA reads TGTGCCAGCCGGCGAAGTAGGAGCTCCTACAATGAGCAGTTCTTC.

J is TRBJ2-1 and V is TRBV6-1; D ambiguous. This CDR3 has 13 residues. Trimming took off 4 bases at V and 10 bases at J, with 14 bases between the two ends. Germline CDR1 reads MNHNS; CDR2 reads SASEGT. This CDR3 reads CASSVSPTWEQFF. The CDR3 DNA is TGTGCCAGCAGTGTTTCCCCGACTTGGGAGCAGTTCTTC.

The V and J genes are TRBV27 and TRBJ1-1; D gene ambiguous. V lost 3 bases, J lost 3 bases, and 8 bases lay in between. Per the germline V gene, CDR1 is MNHEY and CDR2 is SMNVEV (reference sequence). This CDR3 is built from 13 residues. This CDR3 is CASSFSQYTEAFF. The CDR3 coding sequence is TGTGCCAGCAGTTTCTCGCAATACACTGAAGCTTTCTTT.

This chain connects TRBV19 to TRBJ1-2; D is perhaps TRBD1 (5 bases). With 5 bases removed from V and 2 bases from J, the gap between germline ends came to 15 bases. CDR3 length: 15 amino acids. Germline-derived CDR1 and CDR2 are LNHDA and SQIVND (reference sequence). In DNA, the CDR3 is TGTGCCAGTAGTTATGTCAGGGTCTGGAACTATGGCTACACCTTC. Its protein is CASSYVRVWNYGYTF. Looking up the rest from reference TRBV19 and TRBJ1-2 gives the full variable domain: DGGITQSPKYLFRKEGQNVTLSCEQNLNHDAMYWYRQDPGQGLRLIYYSQIVNDFQKGDIAEGYSVSREKKESFPLTVTSAQKNPTAFYLCASSYVRVWNYGYTFGSGTRLTVV.

The V gene is TRBV21-1, the J gene TRBJ2-7; the D call in the table, TRBD1, was not verified against the DNA. TRBV21-1 is assigned pseudogene status. The CDR3 has 17 amino acids. CDR3 coding DNA: TGTGCCAGCAGCACCACCCGTTCAGGGAAGTCGAAACACGAGCAGTACTTC. As protein: CASSTTRSGKSKHEQYF.

V usage is TRBV4-1 and J usage is TRBJ2-7, with 8 bases identical to TRBD2. The length of the CDR3 is 14 residues. V was clipped by 4 bases and J by 4 bases; unmatched bases: 6. CDR1 and CDR2 (germline): MGHRA, YSYEKL. The DNA of the CDR3 is TGCGCCAGCAGCCCCCTAGCGGGCTCGTACGAGCAGTACTTC. This sequence encodes CASSPLAGSYEQYF.

The J gene is TRBJ2-1, the V gene TRBV10-3, with 7 bases that match TRBD2. Germline assignment: CDR1 ENHRY and CDR2 SYGVKD. This CDR3 is built from 12 residues. The ends lost 9 bases at V and 3 bases at J; junction bases unmatched: 2. The CDR3 loop reads CAIGGGYNEQFF. DNA for the CDR3: TGTGCCATTGGCGGGGGCTACAATGAGCAGTTCTTC.

This sequence joins TRBV9 and TRBJ1-4; tentative D call: TRBD1 (5 bases). Germline values: CDR1 SGDLS, CDR2 YYNGEE. V lost 4 bases and J 7 bases, leaving 17 bases between the germline ends. The CDR3 is 15 amino acids. CDR3 residues: CASSSPRRGSEKLFF. CDR3 nucleotides: TGTGCCAGCAGCTCTCCTAGGCGGGGCTCTGAAAAACTGTTTTTT.

The chain couples TRBV29-1 to TRBJ2-2; D call uncertain. The CDR3 consists of 12 residues. Germline V gives CDR1 SQVTM, CDR2 ANQGSEA. V was shortened by 0 bases and J by 7 bases, with 6 bases between the two germline ends. In DNA form, the CDR3 reads TGCAGCGTTGAAGAGGTCGGCGGGGAGCTGTTTTTT. Translating gives CSVEEVGGELFF.

This rearrangement joins TRBV11-2 to TRBJ2-2; TRBD2 matches 7 bases. Germline CDR1 SGHAT, CDR2 FQNNGV. V gave up 0 bases and J gave up 2 bases; unmatched junction bases: 3. The CDR3 consists of 16 residues. The CDR3 DNA follows: TGTGCCAGCAGCTTAGAAGCTAGCGGCAACACCGGGGAGCTGTTTTTT. Translation gives CASSLEASGNTGELFF.

On this clone itself: The same CDR3 arises from other DNA sequences in this sample as well. This sequence joins TRBV28 and TRBJ2-2; D may match TRBD1 or TRBD2 (5 bases each). Trimming took 3 bases from V and 4 from J, leaving 9 bases between them. Germline CDR1 is MDHEN and CDR2 is SYDVKM. This CDR3 region has 14 residues. The CDR3 sequence is CASSLSGGTGELFF. The CDR3 DNA reads as TGTGCCAGCAGTTTGAGTGGGGGCACCGGGGAGCTGTTTTTT.

This chain uses TRBV4-1 with TRBJ2-7; D is ambiguous. Germline V gene sequence: CDR1 MGHRA, CDR2 YSYEKL. V gave up 1 base and J gave up 7 bases, with 5 bases separating them. This CDR3 is 11 amino acids long. CDR3: CASSQGAEQYF. In DNA form, the CDR3 reads TGCGCCAGCAGCCAAGGGGCAGAGCAGTACTTC.

This clone has only one observation. The V call is TRBV28, the J call TRBJ2-1, with 9 bases aligning to TRBD1. This CDR3 comprises 16 residues. With 6 bases clipped from V and 4 bases from J, the junction kept 10 bases outside the gene matches. Germline V gives CDR1 MDHEN, CDR2 SYDVKM. The chain's CDR3 is CASSYTTGGLYNEQFF. The CDR3 DNA is TGTGCCAGCAGCTACACCACAGGGGGCCTGTACAATGAGCAGTTCTTC.